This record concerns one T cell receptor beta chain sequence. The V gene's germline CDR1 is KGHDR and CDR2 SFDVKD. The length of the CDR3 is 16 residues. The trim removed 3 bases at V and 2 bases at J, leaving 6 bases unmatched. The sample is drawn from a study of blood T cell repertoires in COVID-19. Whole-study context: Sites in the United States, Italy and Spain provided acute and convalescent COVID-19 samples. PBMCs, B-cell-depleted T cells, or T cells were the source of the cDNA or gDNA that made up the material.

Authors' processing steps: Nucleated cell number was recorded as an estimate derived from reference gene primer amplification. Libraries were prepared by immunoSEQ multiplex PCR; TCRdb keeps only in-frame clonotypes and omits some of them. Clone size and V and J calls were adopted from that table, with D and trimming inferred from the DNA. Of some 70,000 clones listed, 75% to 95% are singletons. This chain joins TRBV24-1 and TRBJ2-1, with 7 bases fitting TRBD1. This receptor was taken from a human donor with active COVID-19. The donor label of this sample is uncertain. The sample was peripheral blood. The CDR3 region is CATSDASGTAYNEQFF. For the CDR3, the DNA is TGTGCCACCAGTGATGCCTCAGGGACAGCCTACAATGAGCAGTTCTTC.